These 28 T cell receptor beta chains were sequenced from one sample in a study of T cells in Graves' hyperthyroidism and ophthalmopathy. It was RNA transcripts that yielded the amplified TCR beta CDR3 regions. The HTBI primer set drove a first-round RT-PCR of the TCR CDR3. MiXCR, run by TCRdb on the multiplex PCR reads, gives a single entry per CDR3 protein. Counted here are roughly 250,000 distinct CDR3 sequences, 22% occurring once; the ten biggest clones make up approximately 60%. Specimen: blood. The receptors stem from a man under 40 with Graves' ophthalmopathy.

The V call is TRBV15, the J call TRBJ2-7; D possibly corresponds to TRBD1 (6 bases). The ends were cut back, 3 bases at V and 3 bases at J, with 15 bases in the middle. The CDR3 runs to 15 residues. CDR1 is LNHNV, CDR2 YYDKDF, per germline (reference sequence). CDR3 DNA: TGTGCCACCAGCAGTGTCAACAGGGTTTTCTACGAGCAGTACTTC. This gives the protein CATSSVNRVFYEQYF. The full variable domain, in which reference TRBV15 and TRBJ2-7 provide the parts outside the CDR3, is DAMVIQNPRYQVTQFGKPVTLSCSQTLNHNVMYWYQQKSSQAPKLLFHYYDKDFNNEADTPDNFQSRRPNTSFCFLDIRSPGLGDTAMYLCATSSVNRVFYEQYFGPGTRLTVT.

This chain joins TRBV12-5 and TRBJ2-5; D is unresolved. CDR3 size: 13 residues. The V end lost 2 bases, the J end lost 5 bases, and 9 bases lay between the germline ends. CDR1 and CDR2 from the germline V gene are LGHNT and FRNRAP. CDR3 sequence (DNA): TGTGCTAGTGGTTTGAGTAATATCGAGACCCAGTACTTC. Its protein is CASGLSNIETQYF.

This clonotype occurred many times. This rearrangement joins TRBV27 to TRBJ1-2, with 8 bases matching TRBD1. The CDR3 extends over 16 amino acids. CDR1 is MNHEY and CDR2 is SMNVEV in the germline V gene (reference sequence). Losses at the gene ends were 2 bases for V and 4 bases for J; bases not matched to a gene: 9. The CDR3 sequence: CASSLDRAGGAYGYTF. CDR3 coding DNA: TGTGCCAGCAGTTTAGATCGGGCAGGGGGCGCCTATGGCTACACCTTC.

In the case of this clonotype: Relative to the germline gene, one junction end is altered; a read error may explain this. The chain employs TRBV2 and TRBJ2-7, with no clear D. The CDR3 is made up of 15 amino acids. Germline CDR1 reads SNHLY; CDR2 reads FYNNEI. CDR3 bases: TGTGCCAGCAGGGAAGGGCTCTCGATCTCCTACGAGCAGTACTTC. This gives the protein CASREGLSISYEQYF.

The chain links TRBV28 to TRBJ2-5; 8 bases match TRBD1. The CDR3 has 16 residues. V shed 2 bases and J 2 bases; nucleotides not matched to a gene: 7. Germline V gene data show CDR1 as MDHEN and CDR2 as SYDVKM. The CDR3 sequence is CASSLGTGSKQETQYF. The CDR3 DNA follows: TGTGCCAGCAGTTTAGGGACAGGCTCCAAACAAGAGACCCAGTACTTC.

This clonotype was observed many times. The genes are TRBV5-1 and TRBJ2-1; TRBD1 is a possible D gene (6 bases). V lost 4 bases and J lost 4, with 15 bases in between. This CDR3 is 15 amino acids long. The germline CDR1 and CDR2 sequences are SGHRS and YFSETQ. In nucleotides, the CDR3 is TGCGCCAGCAGCACTGGACGAGGGGGTTACAATGAGCAGTTCTTC. Amino acid sequence: CASSTGRGGYNEQFF. The full variable domain, with the rest looked up from reference TRBV5-1 and TRBJ2-1, is KAGVTQTPRYLIKTRGQQVTLSCSPISGHRSVSWYQQTPGQGLQFLFEYFSETQRNKGNFPGRFSGRQFSNSRSEMNVSTLELGDSALYLCASSTGRGGYNEQFFGPGTRLTVL.

This clonotype occurred a few times. The chain joins TRBV5-1 to TRBJ2-7, with D possibly being TRBD2 (6 bases). The V end lost 0 bases, the J end lost 0 bases, and 22 bases lay between the germline ends. Germline V lookup: CDR1 SGHRS, CDR2 YFSETQ. This CDR3 contains 19 residues. DNA for the CDR3: TGCGCCAGCAGCTTGGCTCCCCCCAATCTAGCGCCTAGCTCCTACGAGCAGTACTTC. Its translation: CASSLAPPNLAPSSYEQYF.

The chain recombines TRBV19 with TRBJ1-1, with D tentatively TRBD1 (5 bases). The CDR3 has 12 residues. Germline CDR1 LNHDA, CDR2 SQIVND (reference sequence). The ends were cut back, 6 bases at V and 8 bases at J, with 13 bases in the middle. Here the CDR3 reads CASSQGLMEAFF. The CDR3 nucleotides read TGTGCCAGTAGCCAGGGCTTGATGGAAGCTTTCTTT.

V is TRBV5-1 and J is TRBJ2-1; D not certain. V was clipped by 7 bases and J by 1 base, with 21 bases between them. From germline, CDR1 is SGHRS and CDR2 YFSETQ. The CDR3 sequence is 17 residues long. This CDR3 is CASRDSPASRSYNEQFF. As DNA, the CDR3 is TGCGCCAGCCGCGATTCCCCGGCGTCCAGGTCCTACAATGAGCAGTTCTTC.

The J gene is TRBJ2-5, the V gene TRBV6-1; D may be TRBD2 (7 bases). Germline V gives CDR1 MNHNS, CDR2 SASEGT. CDR3 size: 18 residues. V lost 8 bases, J lost 2 bases, and 27 bases lay in between. The CDR3 loop is CASYGEGGEGMGQETQYF. DNA for the CDR3: TGTGCCAGCTACGGTGAAGGGGGGGAGGGAATGGGGCAAGAGACCCAGTACTTC.

The genes are TRBV6-1 and TRBJ2-7; TRBD1 aligns across 9 bases. The germline V gene encodes CDR1 MNHNS and CDR2 SASEGT. This CDR3 has 16 residues. Unmatched junction bases numbered 8, after V lost 5 bases and J lost 0 bases. CDR3 loop: CASSFRTGASSYEQYF. In DNA form, the CDR3 reads TGTGCCAGCAGTTTCCGGACAGGGGCAAGCTCCTACGAGCAGTACTTC.

This clonotype was counted many times. This rearrangement joins TRBV11-2 to TRBJ2-1; D perhaps matches TRBD2 (8 bases). The CDR3 contains 19 residues. V was cut by 4 bases and J by 8 bases, with 30 bases left in between. Germline V CDR1 and CDR2: SGHAT, FQNNGV. CDR3 protein: CASSSRGGTGVRLYDEQFF. In nucleotides, the CDR3 is TGTGCCAGCAGCTCCCGGGGGGGTACAGGGGTAAGGCTGTACGATGAGCAGTTCTTC.

The chain uses TRBV10-3 and TRBJ2-3; D uncertain. Trimming took off 3 bases at V and 0 bases at J, with 10 bases between the two ends. The CDR3 totals 15 residues. CDR1 and CDR2 from the germline V gene are ENHRY and SYGVKD. The CDR3, as DNA: TGTGCCATCAGTGACGGTAGCCTTAGCACAGATACGCAGTATTTT. Its translation: CAISDGSLSTDTQYF.

This clonotype was detected many times. The genes are TRBV5-1 and TRBJ1-1, with 7 bases that match TRBD1. After removal of 5 bases from V and 5 bases from J, the junction contained 15 bases not matched to a gene. Germline V gives CDR1 SGHRS, CDR2 YFSETQ. This CDR3 has 16 amino acids. The CDR3 sequence: CASRPTPDRVETEAFF. In DNA form, the CDR3 reads TGCGCCAGCAGACCCACACCAGACAGGGTGGAGACTGAAGCTTTCTTT.

The chain has TRBV25-1 and TRBJ1-4, with D tentatively TRBD1 (5 bases). Germline V gene lookup returns CDR1 MGHDK and CDR2 SYGVNS. CDR3 length: 16 residues. Deletions cut 2 bases from V and 5 bases from J, with 15 bases between. Here the CDR3 reads CASSERPGTINEKLFF. The DNA for the CDR3 is TGTGCCAGCAGTGAACGACCCGGGACGATCAATGAAAAACTGTTTTTT.

This clonotype has more than one count but fewer than ten. This chain uses TRBV12-3 or TRBV12-4 with TRBJ1-4; D not certain. Between the trimmed V and J ends, which lost 0 bases and 7 bases, there was a span of 12 bases. The CDR3 is 15 amino acids. The CDR3 coding sequence is TGTGCCAGCAGTTTAGCGGGCAGGCCCCCTGAAAAACTGTTTTTT. Translation gives CASSLAGRPPEKLFF.

This clonotype was seen repeatedly, ten times or more. This sequence joins TRBV12-3 or TRBV12-4 and TRBJ2-6; tentative D call: TRBD1 (7 bases). The V gene lost 6 bases and the J gene lost 2 bases, with 17 bases spanning the gap. This CDR3 comprises 17 residues. CDR3 sequence reads: CASRAPRGAPGANVLTF. For the CDR3, the DNA is TGTGCCAGCAGGGCTCCCAGGGGGGCTCCTGGGGCCAACGTCCTGACTTTC.

The chain combines TRBV6-2 or TRBV6-3 with TRBJ1-5, with no clear D. Trimming took 7 bases from V and 1 from J, leaving 11 bases between them. Germline CDR1 reads MNHEY; CDR2 reads SVGEGT. The CDR3 has 14 residues. CDR3 sequence: CASTPPGSNQPQHF. CDR3 bases: TGTGCCAGCACCCCCCCGGGCAGCAATCAGCCCCAGCATTTT.

The rearrangement uses TRBV29-1 and TRBJ1-6; D is possibly TRBD1 (6 bases). With 6 bases removed from V and 7 bases from J, the gap between germline ends came to 16 bases. Germline CDR1 SQVTM, CDR2 ANQGSEA. The CDR3 consists of 14 residues. CDR3 loop: CSVAGGQPNSPLHF. For the CDR3, the DNA is TGCAGCGTGGCCGGGGGGCAGCCGAATTCACCCCTCCACTTT.

Turning to this clonotype: A clone one base away is much larger, so this may be a read error. Given the absence of the conserved phenylalanine or tryptophan at the CDR3 end, a read error is likely. J is TRBJ2-7 and V is TRBV28; perhaps TRBD2 as D (5 bases). The V end was cut by 8 bases, the J end by 3 bases, with 14 bases between. CDR1 MDHEN and CDR2 SYDVKM come from the germline V gene. CDR3 length: 13 residues. CDR3 sequence (DNA): TGTGCCAGCCGGAGGACCGGAGGCTACGAGCAGTACCTC. It translates to CASRRTGGYEQYL.

This clonotype has a count of ten or more. The V gene is TRBV3-1, the J gene TRBJ1-4, with D possibly being TRBD1 (6 bases). The CDR3 consists of 16 residues. Germline V gives CDR1 LGHDT, CDR2 YNNKEL (reference sequence). Trimming cost V 0 bases and J 0 bases, with 8 bases left between them. CDR3 nucleotide sequence: TGTGCCAGCAGCCAAGAATACAGGGCAACTAATGAAAAACTGTTTTTT. Translating gives CASSQEYRATNEKLFF.

The chain links TRBV20-1 to TRBJ1-5; D uncertain. This CDR3 has 15 residues. Trimming left V 5 bases short and J 7 bases short, with 21 bases between. Germline CDR1 and CDR2: DFQATT and SNEGSKA (reference sequence). The CDR3 DNA reads TGCAGTGCTCGTCCCGCGGCGGGGTTATGGCAGCCCCAGCATTTT. It translates to CSARPAAGLWQPQHF.

In its sample, this clonotype was seen a few times. The genes are TRBV5-1 and TRBJ1-6, with D possibly being TRBD1 (5 bases). CDR1 and CDR2 (germline): SGHRS, YFSETQ. V lost 0 bases, J lost 7 bases, and 8 bases lay in between. The CDR3 is made up of 14 amino acids. The CDR3 sequence: CASSLAGSNSPLHF. For the CDR3, the DNA is TGCGCCAGCAGCTTGGCAGGGTCAAATTCACCCCTCCACTTT.

This clonotype occurred many times. The genes are TRBV18 and TRBJ2-7; perhaps TRBD2 as D (6 bases). The germline V gene encodes CDR1 KGHSH and CDR2 LQKENI. The CDR3 has 13 amino acids. Trimming shortened V by 8 bases and J by 4 bases, and 15 bases separated the two germline ends. The CDR3 spells CASRGAGQYEQYF. The CDR3 bases are TGTGCCAGCCGCGGGGCAGGGCAGTACGAGCAGTACTTC.

This clonotype was recorded only once. The chain couples TRBV6-5 to TRBJ2-3; the D gene is possibly TRBD2 (6 bases). V was clipped by 0 bases and J by 0 bases, with 10 bases between them. Per the germline V gene, CDR1 is MNHEY and CDR2 is SVGAGI. The CDR3 length is 16 residues. DNA for the CDR3: TGTGCCAGCAGTTACTCGGAGGGGACTAGCACAGATACGCAGTATTTT. It specifies CASSYSEGTSTDTQYF.

V is TRBV6-1 and J is TRBJ2-6; D may be TRBD1 (6 bases). Germline assignment: CDR1 MNHNS and CDR2 SASEGT. The CDR3 sequence is 20 residues long. V shed 6 bases and J shed 0 bases, with 24 bases lying between them. The CDR3 DNA reads TGTGCCAGCAGCATTACCCTGGACAGCCTGAGGGACTCTGGGGCCAACGTCCTGACTTTC. Encoded protein: CASSITLDSLRDSGANVLTF.

This chain uses TRBV12-3 or TRBV12-4 with TRBJ1-3; D possibly corresponds to TRBD1 (5 bases). V lost 5 bases and J lost 0, with 11 bases in between. This CDR3 comprises 15 residues. The CDR3 bases are TGTGCCAGCAGTCTTACAGGAGCCTCTGGAAACACCATATATTTT. Translated, it gives CASSLTGASGNTIYF.

This clonotype was detected only a few times. This chain uses TRBV5-1 with TRBJ2-3; D possibly uses TRBD1 or TRBD2 (6 bases each). The CDR3 spans 14 residues. Germline CDR1 SGHRS, CDR2 YFSETQ. V dropped 9 bases and J dropped 1 base, with 15 bases sitting between them. The CDR3, as DNA: TGCGCCACCCGTGAGGGGGGAGGCACAGATACGCAGTATTTT. Its translation: CATREGGGTDTQYF.